A selection of T cell receptor beta chains follows, all from one sample in a study of T-cell reconstitution after alpha-beta-depleted transplantation in children. In TCRdb, the PCR reads were re-called with MiXCR into one record per CDR3 protein. This sample carries about 250,000 distinct CDR3 sequences, 20% to 30% of them seen once, and the ten largest clones take about 5%. Sample: PBMCs, mostly from graft donor cells, taken 360 days after TCRalphabeta/CD19-depleted stem cell transplant. These receptors were obtained from a female patient aged 2-9 years who had a stem cell transplant for congenital amegakaryocytic thrombocytopenia, so the T cells may come from the graft donor. Both conserved end residues are part of each CDR3. D genes are given only for firm matches. A row's size may be missing; if present it is once, few, many or a size class.

.,.,TRBJ2-3,TRBV29-1,TGCAGCGTTGAGGGGCCCCACACAGATACGCAGTATTTT,CSVEGPHTDTQYF
.,few,TRBJ1-4,TRBV7-9,TGTGCCAGCAGCTTGCGGGACAATTTTGAAAAACTGTTTTTT,CASSLRDNFEKLFF
.,few,TRBJ1-1,TRBV7-2,TGTGCCAGCACCACCTACATGAACACTGAAGCTTTCTTT,CASTTYMNTEAFF
TRBD2,few,TRBJ2-1,TRBV5-1,TGCGCCAGCAGCTTGTTGGCTAGCGGGGGAAACAATGAGCAGTTCTTC,CASSLLASGGNNEQFF
.,many,TRBJ2-3,TRBV12-3/TRBV12-4,TGTGCCAGCAGTTTTCTCACAGATACGCAGTATTTT,CASSFLTDTQYF
.,few,TRBJ2-7,TRBV6-5,TGTGCCAGCAGTTACTCCGACAGCTCCTACGAGCAGTACTTC,CASSYSDSSYEQYF
TRBD1,few,TRBJ2-7,TRBV28,TGTGCCAGCAGTAGGACCGGGACAGGGGACGAGCAGTACTTC,CASSRTGTGDEQYF
.,.,TRBJ2-1,TRBV5-5,TGTGCCAGCAGCCCTCGACAGGTCAAGGGGAATGAGCAGTTCTTC,CASSPRQVKGNEQFF
TRBD2,few,TRBJ2-5,TRBV5-1,TGCGCCAGCAGCCCAGAACTAGCGAGGGAGACCCAGTACTTC,CASSPELARETQYF
TRBD2,.,TRBJ2-1,TRBV15,TGTGCCACCAGCAGAAATAAAGGACTAGCGGGTTCCACCTACAATGAGCAGTTCTTC,CATSRNKGLAGSTYNEQFF
.,few,TRBJ2-7,TRBV2,TGTGCCAGCAGTGAAGGTTTCGAGGGGCACAGGGGAGGCTACGAGCAGTACTTC,CASSEGFEGHRGGYEQYF
.,few,TRBJ1-1,TRBV29-1,TGCAGCGTTGGAGGAGGGGTGTACACTGAAGCTTTCTTT,CSVGGGVYTEAFF
.,.,TRBJ2-1,TRBV21-1,TGTGCCAGCAGCAACGGCGGGCCCTCCTACAATGAGCAGTTCTTC,CASSNGGPSYNEQFF
.,.,TRBJ1-1,TRBV4-2,TGTGCCAGCAGCCAATCGTCAGGTCCGAACACTGAAGCTTTCTTT,CASSQSSGPNTEAFF
.,many,TRBJ2-7,TRBV5-1,TGCGCCAGCAGCTTGGTAGGGGAGACCTACGAGCAGTACTTC,CASSLVGETYEQYF
TRBD2,few,TRBJ2-3,TRBV5-1,TGCGCCAGCAGCTTGGCTGCGGGAGGGTCGTCTGGCACAGATACGCAGTATTTT,CASSLAAGGSSGTDTQYF
.,few,TRBJ1-5,TRBV24-1,TGTGCCACCAGTGCGCGGGCGCGGCAGCCCCAGCATTTT,CATSARARQPQHF
TRBD1,.,TRBJ2-7,TRBV4-2,TGTGCCAGCAGCCAAGCATACGGGACAGGGGGGTCCTACGAGCAGTACTTC,CASSQAYGTGGSYEQYF
TRBD1,few,TRBJ2-1,TRBV5-1,TGCGCCAGCAGCAACTCCGGGACAGGGCTCAATGAGCAGTTCTTC,CASSNSGTGLNEQFF
.,.,TRBJ2-3,TRBV18,TGTGCCAGCTCACCACTCGCAGGGCCCACCACGCAGTATTTT,CASSPLAGPTTQYF
.,.,TRBJ1-2,TRBV7-2,TGTGCCAGCAGCTTAGTCTCGGACGGCAGCTATGGCTACACCTTC,CASSLVSDGSYGYTF
.,.,TRBJ2-2,TRBV7-2,TGTGCCAGCAGCTTAGACTACACCGGGGAGCTGTTTTTT,CASSLDYTGELFF
.,.,TRBJ2-3,TRBV12-3/TRBV12-4,TGTGCCAGCAGTTTGGGGTCCTACACCGGGGCAGATACGCAGTATTTT,CASSLGSYTGADTQYF
TRBD1,.,TRBJ2-2,TRBV5-1,TGCGCCAGCAGCCTAGACAGGGCCGACACCGGGGAGCTGTTTTTT,CASSLDRADTGELFF
.,.,TRBJ2-2,TRBV30,TGTGCCTGGATGGGCTCCGGGGAGCTGTTTTTT,CAWMGSGELFF
TRBD1,few,TRBJ1-5,TRBV28,TGTGCCGCGGGACAGGGGGAAAGGCCCCAGCATTTT,CAAGQGERPQHF
.,.,TRBJ2-7,TRBV5-1,TGCGCCAGCAGCTTAGGGGATGGGTCCTACGAGCAGTACTTC,CASSLGDGSYEQYF
.,many,TRBJ2-7,TRBV28,TGTGCCAGCAGCGTCGACAGGAGATCGGGGGAGCAGTACTTC,CASSVDRRSGEQYF
TRBD1,few,TRBJ1-1,TRBV29-1,TGCAGCGTTGAGTCGACAGGGGGAGCTTTCTTT,CSVESTGGAFF
.,few,TRBJ1-5,TRBV20-1,TGCAGTGCTAGCCAAGGTCTCTATCAGCCCCAGCATTTT,CSASQGLYQPQHF
TRBD2,few,TRBJ2-3,TRBV4-3,TGCGCCAGCAGCCAAGTGGCGGGAGGGGCAGGTGCAGATACGCAGTATTTT,CASSQVAGGAGADTQYF
TRBD1,.,TRBJ2-7,TRBV5-1,TGCGCCAGCAGCTTCCAGGGGGAAGGCGAGCAGTACTTC,CASSFQGEGEQYF
.,.,TRBJ2-6,TRBV10-3,TGTGCCTCGGTAGTGGGGGTAAACTCTGGGGCCAACGTCCTGACTTTC,CASVVGVNSGANVLTF
.,many,TRBJ1-2,TRBV28,TGTGCCAGCAGTTTATACATAGAGAACTATGGCTACACCTTC,CASSLYIENYGYTF
.,few,TRBJ1-1,TRBV6-1,TGTGCCAGCAGGCCGGGTGGGGGGAACACTGAAGCTTTCTTT,CASRPGGGNTEAFF
.,.,TRBJ2-1,TRBV6-6,TGTGCCACCGGACAGGGAGGGAATGAGCAGTTCTTC,CATGQGGNEQFF
.,.,TRBJ2-2,TRBV12-3/TRBV12-4,TGTGCCAGCAGTTTGGGCCTTTTGGCCTCGAACACCGGGGAGCTGTTTTTT,CASSLGLLASNTGELFF
.,many,TRBJ2-1,TRBV7-2,TGTGCCAGCAGCTCTACGGACTATCAGTTCTTC,CASSSTDYQFF
.,few,TRBJ1-3,TRBV4-1,TGCGCCAGCAGCCAAGAAACCACCAGCTCTGGAAACACCATATATTTT,CASSQETTSSGNTIYF
TRBD1,.,TRBJ2-3,TRBV20-1,TGCAGTGCTAGAGATCGCACAGGGGATGACACAGATACGCAGTATTTT,CSARDRTGDDTDTQYF
.,few,TRBJ2-5,TRBV9,TGTGCCAGCAGCGCCGACGCGGGAATCGAGACCCAGTACTTC,CASSADAGIETQYF
.,.,TRBJ1-5,TRBV27,TGTGCCAGCAGTTTATCTTGGGAATACAATCAGCCCCAGCATTTT,CASSLSWEYNQPQHF
TRBD1,few,TRBJ1-2,TRBV7-2,TGTGCCAGCAGCTTCAACAGGGGAGGCTATGGCTACACCTTC,CASSFNRGGYGYTF
.,many,TRBJ2-1,TRBV12-3/TRBV12-4,TGTGCCAGCACCCCGGGTCCAAACGACGGTGAGCAGTTCTTC,CASTPGPNDGEQFF
.,few,TRBJ2-1,TRBV5-6,TGTGCCAGCAGCTTGGGGGGGAGCCCCTACAATGAGCAGTTCTTC,CASSLGGSPYNEQFF
.,.,TRBJ1-5,TRBV7-2,TGTGCCAGCAGCGACAGGTATAGCAATCAGCCCCAGCATTTT,CASSDRYSNQPQHF
TRBD1,.,TRBJ1-6,TRBV20-1,TGCAGTGCTAAACCGACAGGGGATTATAATTCACCCCTCCACTTT,CSAKPTGDYNSPLHF
.,few,TRBJ2-1,TRBV20-1,TGCAGTGCTAGAGATCTTGGCGGGACAACATCCTACAATGAGCAGTTCTTC,CSARDLGGTTSYNEQFF
TRBD2,.,TRBJ2-4,TRBV9,TGTGCCAGCAGCGTAGCTTCGGGAGGTTCGAACATTCAGTACTTC,CASSVASGGSNIQYF
TRBD2,few,TRBJ2-1,TRBV7-8,TGTGCCAGCAGCTTAAATCTTTGGAGCGGGAGGGCTGTTGAGCAGTTCTTC,CASSLNLWSGRAVEQFF
TRBD2,few,TRBJ2-1,TRBV20-1,TGCAGTGCTAGTATAAGCTCCGGGACTAGCGGGAGCAATGAGCAGTTCTTC,CSASISSGTSGSNEQFF
.,.,TRBJ2-7,TRBV21-1,TGTGCCGCCGGAGGCAGGGCCTCCTACGAGCAGTACTTC,CAAGGRASYEQYF
TRBD2,many,TRBJ2-7,TRBV29-1,TGCAGCGCTAAGGAATCGGGACTAGCGGGAGACGAGCAGTACTTC,CSAKESGLAGDEQYF
.,few,TRBJ1-1,TRBV24-1,TGTGCCACCAGTGCGGGCAGGGCCCCTCGGGACACTGAAGCTTTCTTT,CATSAGRAPRDTEAFF
.,few,TRBJ1-4,TRBV9,TGTGCCAGCAGGGACAAGGCTGAAAAACTGTTTTTT,CASRDKAEKLFF